This passage covers 2 T cell receptor beta chains from one sample sequenced in a study of post-analysis software for immune sequencing data. Study results and limitations: Included in a set of five TRBV segments more frequent in patients than controls were TRBV5-6, TRBV5-1 and TRBV20-1.

cDNA libraries for TCR beta contained unique molecular identifiers. TCRdb called the PCR reads again in MiXCR, with one record for every CDR3 protein. The sample yields hundreds of thousands of distinct CDR3 sequences, around 47% seen once. Antigen specificity for these receptors is unknown. Sequencing was performed on blood. The source is a girl aged 10 to 17 with multiple sclerosis.

The chain carries TRBV14 and TRBJ1-1, with a possible D match to TRBD1 (6 bases). Trimming took 4 bases from V and 4 from J, leaving 16 bases between them. The CDR3 runs to 15 residues. Germline CDR1 is SGHDN and CDR2 is FVKESK. The CDR3: CASSPRGGGLTEAFF. The CDR3 nucleotides read TGTGCCAGCAGCCCACGAGGGGGGGGGCTCACTGAAGCTTTCTTT.

The V call is TRBV3-1, the J call TRBJ2-3; 9 nucleotides align to TRBD2. Trimming cost V 4 bases and J 2 bases; bases outside gene matches: 4. The germline CDR1 and CDR2 sequences are LGHDT and YNNKEL (reference sequence). The CDR3 covers 15 residues. The CDR3 reads CASSPSSGATDTQYF. Written as DNA, the CDR3 is TGTGCCAGCAGCCCATCTAGCGGGGCCACAGATACGCAGTATTTT.